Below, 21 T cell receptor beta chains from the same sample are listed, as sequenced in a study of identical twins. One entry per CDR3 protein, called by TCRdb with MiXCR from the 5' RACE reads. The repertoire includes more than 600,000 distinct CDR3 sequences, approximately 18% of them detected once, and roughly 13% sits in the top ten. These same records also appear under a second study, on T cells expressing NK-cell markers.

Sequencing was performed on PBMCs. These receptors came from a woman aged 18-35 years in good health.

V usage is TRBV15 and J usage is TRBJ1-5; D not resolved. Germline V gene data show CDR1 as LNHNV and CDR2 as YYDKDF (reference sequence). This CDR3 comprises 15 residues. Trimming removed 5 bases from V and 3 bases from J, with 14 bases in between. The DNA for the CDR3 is TGTGCCACCAGCCTGGGTAACCGGGCCAATCAGCCCCAGCATTTT. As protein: CATSLGNRANQPQHF.

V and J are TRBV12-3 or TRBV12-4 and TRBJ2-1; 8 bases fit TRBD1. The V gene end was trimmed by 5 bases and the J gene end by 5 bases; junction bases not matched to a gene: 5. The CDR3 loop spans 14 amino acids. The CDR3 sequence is CASSTGQGHNEQFF. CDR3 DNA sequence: TGTGCCAGCAGTACCGGACAGGGCCACAATGAGCAGTTCTTC.

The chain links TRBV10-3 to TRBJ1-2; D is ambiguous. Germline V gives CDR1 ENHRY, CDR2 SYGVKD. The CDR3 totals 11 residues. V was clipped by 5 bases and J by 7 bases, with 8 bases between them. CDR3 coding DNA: TGTGCCATCAGTTACAGTTCTGGCTACACCTTC. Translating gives CAISYSSGYTF.

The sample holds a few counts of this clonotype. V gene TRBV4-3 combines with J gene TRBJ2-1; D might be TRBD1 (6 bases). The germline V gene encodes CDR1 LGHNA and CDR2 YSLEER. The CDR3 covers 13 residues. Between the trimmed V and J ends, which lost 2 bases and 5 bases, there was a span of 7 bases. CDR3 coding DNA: TGCGCCAGCAGCCAACAGGGGAACAATGAGCAGTTCTTC. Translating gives CASSQQGNNEQFF.

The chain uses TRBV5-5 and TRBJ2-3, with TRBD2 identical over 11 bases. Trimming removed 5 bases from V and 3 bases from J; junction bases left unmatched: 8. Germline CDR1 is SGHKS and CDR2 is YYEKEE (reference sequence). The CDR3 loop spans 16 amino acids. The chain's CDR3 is CASRATSGMRTDTQYF. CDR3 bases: TGTGCCAGCAGGGCGACTAGCGGGATGAGGACAGATACGCAGTATTTT. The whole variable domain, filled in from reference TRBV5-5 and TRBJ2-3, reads DAGVTQSPTHLIKTRGQQVTLRCSPISGHKSVSWYQQVLGQGPQFIFQYYEKEERGRGNFPDRFSARQFPNYSSELNVNALLLGDSALYLCASRATSGMRTDTQYFGPGTRLTVL.

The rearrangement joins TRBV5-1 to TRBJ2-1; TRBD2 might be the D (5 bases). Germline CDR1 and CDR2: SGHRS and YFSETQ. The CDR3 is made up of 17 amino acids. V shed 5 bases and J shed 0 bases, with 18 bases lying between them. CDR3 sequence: CASRPTTSGSSYNEQFF. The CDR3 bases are TGCGCCAGCAGACCGACTACGAGCGGTAGCTCCTACAATGAGCAGTTCTTC. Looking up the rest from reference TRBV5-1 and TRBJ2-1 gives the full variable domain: KAGVTQTPRYLIKTRGQQVTLSCSPISGHRSVSWYQQTPGQGLQFLFEYFSETQRNKGNFPGRFSGRQFSNSRSEMNVSTLELGDSALYLCASRPTTSGSSYNEQFFGPGTRLTVL.

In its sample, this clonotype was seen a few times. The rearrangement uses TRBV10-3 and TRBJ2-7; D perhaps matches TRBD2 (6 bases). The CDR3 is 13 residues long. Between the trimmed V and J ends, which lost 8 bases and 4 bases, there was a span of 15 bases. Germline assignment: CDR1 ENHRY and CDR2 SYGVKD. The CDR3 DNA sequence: TGTGCCATCGGCGGGGTCTCGGGTTACGAGCAGTACTTC. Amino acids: CAIGGVSGYEQYF.

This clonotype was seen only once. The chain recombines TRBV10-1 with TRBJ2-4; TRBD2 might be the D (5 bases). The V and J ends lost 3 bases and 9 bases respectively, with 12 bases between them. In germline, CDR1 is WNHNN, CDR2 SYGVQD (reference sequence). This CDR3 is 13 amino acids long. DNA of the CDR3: TGCGCCAGCAGTGACCCCGGGGAAGCCATTCAGTACTTC. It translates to CASSDPGEAIQYF.

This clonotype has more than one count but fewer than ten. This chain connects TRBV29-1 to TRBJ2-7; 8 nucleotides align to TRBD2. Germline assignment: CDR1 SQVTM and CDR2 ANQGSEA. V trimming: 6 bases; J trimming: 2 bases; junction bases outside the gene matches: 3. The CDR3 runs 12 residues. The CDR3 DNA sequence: TGCAGCGTGATTAGCGGGACCTACGAGCAGTACTTC. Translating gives CSVISGTYEQYF.

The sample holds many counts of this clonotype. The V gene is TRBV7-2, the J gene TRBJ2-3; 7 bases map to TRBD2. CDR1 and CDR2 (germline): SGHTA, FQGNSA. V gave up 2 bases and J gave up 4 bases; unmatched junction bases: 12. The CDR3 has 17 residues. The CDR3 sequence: CASSLRGGGAGADTQYF. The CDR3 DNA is TGTGCCAGCAGCTTAAGGGGCGGGGGTGCTGGTGCAGATACGCAGTATTTT.

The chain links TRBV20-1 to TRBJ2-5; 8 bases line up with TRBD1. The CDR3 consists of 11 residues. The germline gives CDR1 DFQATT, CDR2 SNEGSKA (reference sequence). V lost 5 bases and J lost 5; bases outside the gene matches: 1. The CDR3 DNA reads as TGCAGTGCTGACAGGGGTGAGACCCAGTACTTC. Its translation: CSADRGETQYF.

In DNA, the CDR3 is TGTGCCATCACCTCCCGGGACGTTAATGAACTTGGCCGTAACACAGATACGCAGTATTTT. Its protein product is CAITSRDVNELGRNTDTQYF. The gene calls are TRBV10-3 and TRBJ2-3; either TRBD1 or TRBD2 may supply D (5 bases each). This CDR3 comprises 20 residues. Germline CDR1 ENHRY, CDR2 SYGVKD. With 7 bases removed from V and 2 bases from J, the gap between germline ends came to 31 bases.

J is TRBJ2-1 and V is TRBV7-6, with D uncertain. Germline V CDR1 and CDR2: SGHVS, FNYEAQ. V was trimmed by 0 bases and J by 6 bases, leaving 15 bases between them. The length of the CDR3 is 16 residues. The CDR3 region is CASSLAFDRRGNEQFF. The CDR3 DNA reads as TGTGCCAGCAGCTTAGCATTCGACCGCAGAGGCAATGAGCAGTTCTTC.

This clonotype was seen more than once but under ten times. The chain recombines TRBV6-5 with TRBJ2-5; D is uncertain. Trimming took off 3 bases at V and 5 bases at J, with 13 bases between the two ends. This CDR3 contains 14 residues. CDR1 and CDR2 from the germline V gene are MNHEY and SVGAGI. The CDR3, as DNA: TGTGCCAGCAGTTATCGAGACAAATGGGAGACCCAGTACTTC. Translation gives CASSYRDKWETQYF.

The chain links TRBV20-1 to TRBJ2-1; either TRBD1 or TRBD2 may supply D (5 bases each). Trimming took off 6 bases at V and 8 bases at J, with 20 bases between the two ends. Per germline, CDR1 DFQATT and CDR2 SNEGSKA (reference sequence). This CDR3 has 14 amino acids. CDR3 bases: TGCAGTGCAGCTACCGGGGCAGCGGAGGATGAGCAGTTCTTC. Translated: CSAATGAAEDEQFF.

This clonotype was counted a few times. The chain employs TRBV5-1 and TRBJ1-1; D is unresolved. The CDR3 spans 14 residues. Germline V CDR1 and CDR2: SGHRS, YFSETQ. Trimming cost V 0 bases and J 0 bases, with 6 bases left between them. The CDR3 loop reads CASSLAAVNTEAFF. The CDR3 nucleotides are TGCGCCAGCAGCTTGGCGGCTGTGAACACTGAAGCTTTCTTT.

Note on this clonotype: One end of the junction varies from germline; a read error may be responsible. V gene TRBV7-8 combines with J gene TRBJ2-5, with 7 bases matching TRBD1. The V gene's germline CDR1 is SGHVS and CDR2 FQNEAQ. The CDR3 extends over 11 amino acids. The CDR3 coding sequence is TGTGCCAGCAGCCAGACAGGGTGGGCGAACTTC. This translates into CASSQTGWANF.

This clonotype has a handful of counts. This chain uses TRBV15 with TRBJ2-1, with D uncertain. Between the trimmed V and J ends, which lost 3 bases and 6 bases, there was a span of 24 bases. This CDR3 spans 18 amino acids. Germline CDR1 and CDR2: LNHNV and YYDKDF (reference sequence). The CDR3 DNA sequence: TGTGCCACCAGCAGGGAACACCCGGGCGGAGTAGTGTTCAATGAGCAGTTCTTC. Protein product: CATSREHPGGVVFNEQFF.

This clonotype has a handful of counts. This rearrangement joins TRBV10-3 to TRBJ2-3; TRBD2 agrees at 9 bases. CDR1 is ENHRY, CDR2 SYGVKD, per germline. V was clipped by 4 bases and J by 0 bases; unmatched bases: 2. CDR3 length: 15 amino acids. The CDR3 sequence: CAISALAGSTDTQYF. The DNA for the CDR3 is TGTGCCATCAGTGCCCTAGCGGGAAGCACAGATACGCAGTATTTT.

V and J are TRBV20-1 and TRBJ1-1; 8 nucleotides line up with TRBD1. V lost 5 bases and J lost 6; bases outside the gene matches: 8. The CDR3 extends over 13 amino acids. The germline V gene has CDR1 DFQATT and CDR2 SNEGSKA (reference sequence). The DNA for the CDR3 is TGCAGTGCTGCGGACAGGGACCGTCCTGAAGCTTTCTTT. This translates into CSAADRDRPEAFF.

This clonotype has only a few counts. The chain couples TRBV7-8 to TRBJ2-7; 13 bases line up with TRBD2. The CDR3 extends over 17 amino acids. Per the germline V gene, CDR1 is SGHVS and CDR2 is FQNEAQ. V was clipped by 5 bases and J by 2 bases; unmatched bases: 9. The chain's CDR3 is CASSLRTSGRTTYEQYF. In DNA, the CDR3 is TGTGCCAGCAGCCTGCGGACTAGCGGGAGAACAACCTACGAGCAGTACTTC. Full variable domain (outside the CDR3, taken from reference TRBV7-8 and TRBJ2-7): GAGVSQSPRYKVAKRGQDVALRCDPISGHVSLFWYQQALGQGPEFLTYFQNEAQLDKSGLPSDRFFAERPEGSVSTLKIQRTQQEDSAVYLCASSLRTSGRTTYEQYFGPGTRLTVT.